Listed here are 2 T cell receptor beta chains from one sample, sequenced in a study of blood T cell repertoires in COVID-19. Sequencing was performed with immunoSEQ multiplex PCR; in TCRdb, only in-frame clones are kept and a portion is missing. Of some 180,000 clones listed, around four fifths were seen once; the top ten hold 15% to 20%. Sequencing was carried out using peripheral blood. These receptors were obtained from a woman in her 70s who had recovered from COVID-19.

V gene TRBV19 combines with J gene TRBJ1-1, with 7 bases that match TRBD1. The germline V gene encodes CDR1 LNHDA and CDR2 SQIVND (reference sequence). The CDR3 consists of 13 residues. The V segment lost 6 bases and the J segment 4 bases; nucleotides outside the gene matches: 5. The CDR3 sequence is CASRRQGVTEAFF. The CDR3 DNA reads TGTGCCAGTAGGAGACAGGGAGTCACTGAAGCTTTCTTT.

The gene calls are TRBV9 and TRBJ2-3; 9 bases line up with TRBD2. The CDR3 consists of 14 residues. From germline, CDR1 is SGDLS and CDR2 YYNGEE. After removal of 9 bases from V and 2 bases from J, the junction contained 7 bases not matched to a gene. The CDR3 nucleotides read TGTGCCACCGCAGCGGGGGGCCCCACAGATACGCAGTATTTT. Translating gives CATAAGGPTDTQYF.